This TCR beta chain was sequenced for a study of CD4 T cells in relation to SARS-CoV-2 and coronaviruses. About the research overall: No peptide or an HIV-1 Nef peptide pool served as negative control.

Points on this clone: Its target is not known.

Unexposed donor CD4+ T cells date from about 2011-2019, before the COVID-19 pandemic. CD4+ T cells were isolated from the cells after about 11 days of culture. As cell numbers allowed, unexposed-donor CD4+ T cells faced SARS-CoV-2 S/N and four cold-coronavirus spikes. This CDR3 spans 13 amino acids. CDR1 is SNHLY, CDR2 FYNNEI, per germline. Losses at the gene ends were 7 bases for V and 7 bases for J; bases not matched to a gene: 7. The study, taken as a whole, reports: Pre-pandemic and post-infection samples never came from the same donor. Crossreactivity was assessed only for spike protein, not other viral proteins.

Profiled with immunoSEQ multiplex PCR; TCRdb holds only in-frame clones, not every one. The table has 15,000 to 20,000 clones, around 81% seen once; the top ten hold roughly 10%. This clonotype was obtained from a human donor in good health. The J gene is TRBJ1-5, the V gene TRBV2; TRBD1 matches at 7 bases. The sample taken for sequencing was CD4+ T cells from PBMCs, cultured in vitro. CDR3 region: CASIEGAGQPQHF. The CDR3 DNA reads TGTGCCAGCATAGAGGGGGCAGGGCAGCCCCAGCATTTT. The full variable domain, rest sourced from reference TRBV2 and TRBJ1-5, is EPEVTQTPSHQVTQMGQEVILRCVPISNHLYFYWYRQILGQKVEFLVSFYNNEISEKSEIFDDQFSVERPDGSNFTLKIRSTKLEDSAMYFCASIEGAGQPQHFGDGTRLSIL.